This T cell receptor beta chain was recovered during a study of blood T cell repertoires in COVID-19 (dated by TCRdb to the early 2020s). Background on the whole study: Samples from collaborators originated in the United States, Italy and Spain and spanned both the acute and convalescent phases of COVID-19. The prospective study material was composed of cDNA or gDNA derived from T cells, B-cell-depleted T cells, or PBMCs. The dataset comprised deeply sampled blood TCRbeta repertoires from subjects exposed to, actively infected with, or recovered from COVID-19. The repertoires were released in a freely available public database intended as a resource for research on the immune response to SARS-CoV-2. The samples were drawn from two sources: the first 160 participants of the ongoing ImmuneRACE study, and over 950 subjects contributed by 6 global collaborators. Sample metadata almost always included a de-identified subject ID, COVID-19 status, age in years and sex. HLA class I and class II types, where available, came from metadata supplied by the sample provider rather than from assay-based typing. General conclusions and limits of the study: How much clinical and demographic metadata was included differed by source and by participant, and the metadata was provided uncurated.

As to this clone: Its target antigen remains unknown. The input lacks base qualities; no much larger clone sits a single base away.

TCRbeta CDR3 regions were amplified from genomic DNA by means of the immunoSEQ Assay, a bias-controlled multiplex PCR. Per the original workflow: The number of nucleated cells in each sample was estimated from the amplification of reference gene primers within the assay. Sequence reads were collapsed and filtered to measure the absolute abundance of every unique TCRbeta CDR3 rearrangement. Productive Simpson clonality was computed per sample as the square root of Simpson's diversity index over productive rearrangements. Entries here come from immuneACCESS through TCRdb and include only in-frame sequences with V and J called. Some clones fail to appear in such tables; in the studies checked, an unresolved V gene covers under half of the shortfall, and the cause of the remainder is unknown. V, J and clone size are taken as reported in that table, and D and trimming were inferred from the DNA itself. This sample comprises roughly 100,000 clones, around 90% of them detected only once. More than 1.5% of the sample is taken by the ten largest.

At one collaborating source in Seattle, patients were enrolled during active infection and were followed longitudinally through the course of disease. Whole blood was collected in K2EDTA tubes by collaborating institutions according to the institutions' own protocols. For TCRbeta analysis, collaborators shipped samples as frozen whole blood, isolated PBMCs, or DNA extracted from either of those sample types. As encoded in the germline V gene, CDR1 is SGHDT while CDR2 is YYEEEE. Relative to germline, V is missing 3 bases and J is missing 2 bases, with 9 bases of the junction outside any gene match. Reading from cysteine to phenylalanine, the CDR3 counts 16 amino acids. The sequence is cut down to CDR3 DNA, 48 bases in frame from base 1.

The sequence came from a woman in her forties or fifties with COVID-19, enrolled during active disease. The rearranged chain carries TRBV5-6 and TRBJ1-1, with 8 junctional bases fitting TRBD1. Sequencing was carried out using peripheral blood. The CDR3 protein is CASSWGPQGGNTEAFF. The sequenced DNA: TGTGCCAGCAGCTGGGGTCCACAGGGGGGCAACACTGAAGCTTTCTTT.